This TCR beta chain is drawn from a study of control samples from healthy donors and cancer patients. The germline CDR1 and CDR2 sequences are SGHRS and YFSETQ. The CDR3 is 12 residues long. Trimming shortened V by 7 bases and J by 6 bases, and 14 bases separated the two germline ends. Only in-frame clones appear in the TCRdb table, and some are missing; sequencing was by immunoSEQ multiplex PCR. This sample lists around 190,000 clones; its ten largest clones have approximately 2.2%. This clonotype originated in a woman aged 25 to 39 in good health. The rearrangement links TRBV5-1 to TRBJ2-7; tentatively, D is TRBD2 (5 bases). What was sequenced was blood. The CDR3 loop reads CASGLQEAEQYF. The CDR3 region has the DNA TGCGCCAGCGGTCTGCAGGAGGCCGAGCAGTACTTC.